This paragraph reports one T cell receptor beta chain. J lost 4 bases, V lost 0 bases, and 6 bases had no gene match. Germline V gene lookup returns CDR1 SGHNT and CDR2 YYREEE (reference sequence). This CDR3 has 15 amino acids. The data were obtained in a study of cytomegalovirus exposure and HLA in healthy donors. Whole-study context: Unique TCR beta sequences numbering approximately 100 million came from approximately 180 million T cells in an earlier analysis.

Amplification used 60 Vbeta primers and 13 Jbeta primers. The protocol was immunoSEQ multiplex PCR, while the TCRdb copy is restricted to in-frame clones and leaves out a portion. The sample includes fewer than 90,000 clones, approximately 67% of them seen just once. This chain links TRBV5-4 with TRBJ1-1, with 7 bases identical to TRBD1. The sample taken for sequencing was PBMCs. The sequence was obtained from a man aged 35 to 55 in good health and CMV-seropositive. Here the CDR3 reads CASSLGEGARTEAFF. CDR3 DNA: TGTGCCAGCAGCTTGGGAGAGGGGGCCCGCACTGAAGCTTTCTTT. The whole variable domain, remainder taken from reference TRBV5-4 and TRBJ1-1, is ETGVTQSPTHLIKTRGQQVTLRCSSQSGHNTVSWYQQALGQGPQFIFQYYREEENGRGNFPPRFSGLQFPNYSSELNVNALELDDSALYLCASSLGEGARTEAFFGQGTRLTVV.